A single sample is the source of the 8 T cell receptor beta chains below, sequenced in a study of T cell repertoires in cytomegalovirus infection. TCRdb re-called the reads with MiXCR, one entry per CDR3 protein. This sample has about 770,000 distinct CDR3 sequences; about 28% occur once, and the top ten carry under 15%. Their antigen targets remain unknown. Here the sequenced sample was cultured CD8+ T cells from PBMCs, taken from culture after CMV antigen stimulation. The source is a human donor in good health (CMV status not recorded). Some clones in this sample may be carry-over from other donors' samples.

This clonotype was counted only a few times. The chain carries TRBV4-1 and TRBJ1-5; D uncertain. V lost 0 bases, J lost 5 bases, and 11 bases lay in between. CDR3 length: 15 residues. Looked up from germline, CDR1 is MGHRA and CDR2 is YSYEKL. The CDR3 is CASSQEFAGYQPQHF. CDR3 DNA: TGCGCCAGCAGCCAAGAGTTTGCAGGATATCAGCCCCAGCATTTT.

CDR3 loop: CASQGHPRGHGYTF. CDR3 DNA: TGTGCCAGCCAGGGACACCCGAGGGGCCATGGCTACACCTTC. This chain links TRBV27 with TRBJ1-2, with D possibly being TRBD1 (6 bases). V lost 8 bases to trimming and J lost 6 bases, with 19 bases between them. The V gene's germline CDR1 is MNHEY and CDR2 SMNVEV (reference sequence). The CDR3 consists of 14 residues.

This clonotype was detected a few times. This chain joins TRBV6-5 and TRBJ2-3; 7 nucleotides line up with TRBD2. Per germline, CDR1 MNHEY and CDR2 SVGAGI. The CDR3 contains 16 residues. V lost 0 bases and J lost 5; bases outside the gene matches: 8. This chain's CDR3 is CASSYSQRDYRDTQYF. For the CDR3, the DNA is TGTGCCAGCAGTTACTCGCAGAGGGACTATCGAGATACGCAGTATTTT.

The gene calls are TRBV2 and TRBJ2-5; possibly TRBD2 for D (7 bases). The CDR3 sequence is 14 residues long. Germline lookup yields CDR1 SNHLY and CDR2 FYNNEI. Between the trimmed V and J ends, which lost 7 bases and 5 bases, there was a span of 17 bases. Here the CDR3 reads CASKERGGDETQYF. The DNA for the CDR3 is TGTGCCAGCAAGGAAAGAGGGGGGGACGAGACCCAGTACTTC. The variable domain in full, with the rest retrieved from reference TRBV2 and TRBJ2-5, is EPEVTQTPSHQVTQMGQEVILRCVPISNHLYFYWYRQILGQKVEFLVSFYNNEISEKSEIFDDQFSVERPDGSNFTLKIRSTKLEDSAMYFCASKERGGDETQYFGPGTRLLVL.

This clonotype was counted ten times or more. The chain is built from TRBV7-9 and TRBJ1-2, with D unclear. V was pared by 5 bases and J by 0 bases, with 10 bases between. Germline CDR1 SEHNR, CDR2 FQNEAQ (reference sequence). The CDR3 contains 14 residues. This chain's CDR3 is CASSGLKSNYGYTF. CDR3 in DNA: TGTGCCAGCAGCGGCTTAAAATCTAACTATGGCTACACCTTC.

The chain couples TRBV24-1 to TRBJ2-1, with a tentative D call TRBD1 (6 bases). Trimming removed 1 base at V and 5 bases at J, with 11 bases between. This CDR3 is 15 amino acids long. The germline CDR1 and CDR2 sequences are KGHDR and SFDVKD. This CDR3 is CATSDFGTTNNEQFF. CDR3 sequence (DNA): TGTGCCACCAGTGATTTCGGGACAACTAACAATGAGCAGTTCTTC.

The chain recombines TRBV10-3 with TRBJ2-7; D is undetermined. V was clipped by 3 bases and J by 5 bases, with 5 bases between them. The germline CDR1 and CDR2 sequences are ENHRY and SYGVKD. There are 11 residues in the CDR3. CDR3 in DNA: TGTGCCATCAGTGATCAGGACGAGCAGTACGTC. Its translation: CAISDQDEQYV.

This clonotype was counted a few times. The chain uses TRBV13 and TRBJ2-7; D may be TRBD2 (6 bases). With 1 base removed from V and 2 bases from J, the gap between germline ends came to 12 bases. Germline lookup yields CDR1 PRHDT and CDR2 FYEKMQ (reference sequence). This CDR3 is built from 15 residues. In DNA form, the CDR3 reads TGTGCCAGCAGCTTAGCTGGAGGGAGGACCTACGAGCAGTACTTC. The encoded protein is CASSLAGGRTYEQYF.